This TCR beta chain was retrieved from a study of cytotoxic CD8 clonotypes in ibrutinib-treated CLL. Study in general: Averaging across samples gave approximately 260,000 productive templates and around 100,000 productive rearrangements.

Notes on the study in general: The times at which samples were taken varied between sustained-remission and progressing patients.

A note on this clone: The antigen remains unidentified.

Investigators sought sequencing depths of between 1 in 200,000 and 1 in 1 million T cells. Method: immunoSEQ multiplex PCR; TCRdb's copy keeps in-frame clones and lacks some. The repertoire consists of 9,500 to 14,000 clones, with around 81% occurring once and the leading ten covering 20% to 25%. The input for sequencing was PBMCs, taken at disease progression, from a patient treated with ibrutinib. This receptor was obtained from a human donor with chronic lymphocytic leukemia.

The CDR3 DNA follows: TGTGCCAGCAGTCGGGACATGGGCTATGGCTACACCTTC. Translated, it gives CASSRDMGYGYTF. This chain uses TRBV27 with TRBJ1-2; possible D gene TRBD1, 6 bases. Trimming stripped 5 bases from V and 4 bases from J, with 11 bases between. This CDR3 has 13 residues. Germline values: CDR1 MNHEY, CDR2 SMNVEV (reference sequence).